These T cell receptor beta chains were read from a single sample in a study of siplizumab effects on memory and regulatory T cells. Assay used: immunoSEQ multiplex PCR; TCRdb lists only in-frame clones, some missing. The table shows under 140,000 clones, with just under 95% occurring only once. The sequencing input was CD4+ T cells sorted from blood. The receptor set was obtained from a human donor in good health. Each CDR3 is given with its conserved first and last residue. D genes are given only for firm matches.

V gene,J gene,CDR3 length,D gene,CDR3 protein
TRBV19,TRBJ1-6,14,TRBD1,CASSSGQGNSPLHF
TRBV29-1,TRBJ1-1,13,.,CSGSRTVNTEAFF
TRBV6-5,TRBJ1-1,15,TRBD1,CASSYSNRGSTEAFF
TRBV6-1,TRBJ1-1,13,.,CASSERYAFEAFF
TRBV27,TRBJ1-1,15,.,CASSILGALNTEAFF
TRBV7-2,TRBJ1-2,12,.,CASSSDYGGYTF
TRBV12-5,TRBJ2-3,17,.,CASGLGRRDFGTDTQYF
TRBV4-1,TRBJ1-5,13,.,CASSQELTATQHF
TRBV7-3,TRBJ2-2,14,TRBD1,CASSRDRDTGELFF
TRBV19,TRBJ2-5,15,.,CASSSRAPSGETQYF
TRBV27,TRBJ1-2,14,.,CASSLDRSNYGYTF
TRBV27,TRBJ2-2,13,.,CASSLHKTGELFF
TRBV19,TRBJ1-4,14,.,CASNPDKTNEKLFF
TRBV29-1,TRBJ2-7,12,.,CSVSGYSYEQYF
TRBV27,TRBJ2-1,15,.,CASSFIRQGRREQFF
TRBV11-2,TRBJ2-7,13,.,CASRRMLSYEQYF
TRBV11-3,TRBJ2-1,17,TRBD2,CASSLGLTSGSGNEQFF
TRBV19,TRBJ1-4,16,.,CASSIGGGSRSEKLFF
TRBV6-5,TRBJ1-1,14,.,CASSTRTPNTEAFF
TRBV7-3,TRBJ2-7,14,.,CASSPNMSGDEQYF
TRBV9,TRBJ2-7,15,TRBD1,CASSTRQGPLYEQYF
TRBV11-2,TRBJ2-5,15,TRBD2,CASSLDGLVGETQYF
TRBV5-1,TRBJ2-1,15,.,CASSLGGNLYNEQFF
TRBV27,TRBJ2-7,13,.,CASSTGHDYEQYF